A single sample gave rise to the 30 T cell receptor beta chains below, sequenced in a study of T-cell reconstitution after alpha-beta-depleted transplantation in children. Library preparation (for TCRbeta) was performed with unique molecular identifiers. MiXCR, run by TCRdb on the PCR reads, gives a single entry per CDR3 protein. The table shows about 460,000 distinct CDR3 sequences, with 11% occurring only once. The sequenced sample was PBMCs, mostly from graft donor cells, obtained 180 days after TCRalphabeta/CD19-depleted stem cell transplant. These receptor sequences come from a female patient aged 2-9 years who had a stem cell transplant for aplastic anemia, so the T cells may come from the graft donor.

This clonotype was seen a handful of times. This chain joins TRBV21-1 and TRBJ2-5. TRBV21-1 represents a pseudogene. This CDR3 is built from 14 residues. The CDR3 spells CASSKEFRRKTQYF. Here the CDR3 DNA reads TGTGCCAGCAGCAAAGAGTTTAGGCGGAAGACCCAGTACTTC.

This clonotype was recorded a few times. The rearrangement joins TRBV10-3 to TRBJ2-7; no firm D call. CDR3 length: 14 amino acids. V gave up 3 bases and J gave up 7 bases, with 16 bases separating them. Per the germline V gene, CDR1 is ENHRY and CDR2 is SYGVKD. As DNA, the CDR3 is TGTGCCATCAGTGATTTGAAGGGTGTCGAGGAGCAGTACTTC. The encoded protein is CAISDLKGVEEQYF.

This clonotype was seen more than once but under ten times. The chain is built from TRBV7-2 and TRBJ2-1; D gene unclear. The length of the CDR3 is 15 residues. Germline values: CDR1 SGHTA, CDR2 FQGNSA. Trimming cost V 3 bases and J 0 bases, with 9 bases left between them. CDR3 sequence: CASSLRPDSYNEQFF. Written as DNA, the CDR3 is TGTGCCAGCAGCTTGAGACCCGACTCCTACAATGAGCAGTTCTTC.

CDR3 residues: CASSYPGLSYGYTF. The CDR3 bases are TGTGCCAGCAGTTACCCAGGACTGAGCTATGGCTACACCTTC. The chain combines TRBV6-5 with TRBJ1-2, with D hard to call. The CDR3 loop spans 14 amino acids. Germline CDR1 reads MNHEY; CDR2 reads SVGAGI. Between the trimmed V and J ends, which lost 2 bases and 4 bases, there was a span of 11 bases.

This clonotype was picked up a small number of times. A junction end diverges from the germline sequence, so it may reflect a read error. This chain uses TRBV5-1 with TRBJ1-2; tentative D call: TRBD1 (5 bases). Germline V gene sequence: CDR1 SGHRS, CDR2 YFSETQ. CDR3 length: 12 amino acids. CDR3 protein: CASSFGTAGWAF. For the CDR3, the DNA is TGCGCCAGCAGCTTCGGGACGGCGGGATGGGCCTTC.

This chain connects TRBV4-1 to TRBJ2-1, with a weak D call TRBD2 (5 bases). Germline V gives CDR1 MGHRA, CDR2 YSYEKL. The ends were cut back, 0 bases at V and 2 bases at J, with 11 bases in the middle. This CDR3 has 16 residues. The CDR3 sequence is CASSQDLLVTYNEQFF. Here the CDR3 DNA reads TGCGCCAGCAGCCAAGATCTACTAGTCACCTACAATGAGCAGTTCTTC.

The table lists this clonotype with many counts. This chain uses TRBV5-1 with TRBJ2-1; TRBD1 aligns across 12 bases. Germline-derived CDR1 and CDR2 are SGHRS and YFSETQ. Germline trimming cut 2 bases from V and 8 bases from J; bases unmatched to any gene: 11. The CDR3 spans 17 residues. The CDR3 is CASSFPGRGTGGHEQFF. CDR3 coding DNA: TGCGCCAGCAGCTTCCCCGGGCGTGGGACAGGGGGCCATGAGCAGTTCTTC.

This clonotype appeared a few times. The chain employs TRBV9 and TRBJ2-1, with D perhaps matching TRBD1 (5 bases). The CDR3 is 17 amino acids. CDR1 and CDR2 from the germline V gene are SGDLS and YYNGEE. The germline V and J ends were trimmed by 0 bases and 0 bases, with 13 bases remaining between them. In nucleotides, the CDR3 is TGTGCCAGCAGCGTAGGAGGTGGGGCTACCTCCTACAATGAGCAGTTCTTC. It yields the protein CASSVGGGATSYNEQFF.

The rearrangement joins TRBV6-1 to TRBJ2-1, with D unclear. The germline V gene has CDR1 MNHNS and CDR2 SASEGT. Trimming took off 6 bases at V and 2 bases at J, with 5 bases between the two ends. The CDR3 consists of 12 residues. This CDR3 reads CASRPTYNEQFF. The CDR3 region has the DNA TGTGCCAGCAGACCCACCTACAATGAGCAGTTCTTC.

This clonotype turned up a few times. The chain is built from TRBV12-3 or TRBV12-4 and TRBJ2-5; 8 bases map to TRBD2. This CDR3 contains 16 residues. Trimming removed 5 bases from V and 1 base from J; junction bases left unmatched: 9. This CDR3 is CASSVKGLGAQETQYF. CDR3 DNA sequence: TGTGCCAGCAGTGTTAAGGGACTAGGGGCCCAAGAGACCCAGTACTTC.

This chain links TRBV20-1 with TRBJ2-1, with TRBD2 matching over 7 bases. Per the germline V gene, CDR1 is DFQATT and CDR2 is SNEGSKA (reference sequence). J lost 9 bases, V lost 5 bases, and 1 base had no gene match. The CDR3 totals 10 residues. Written as DNA, the CDR3 is TGCAGTGCTGCTAGCGGTGAGCAGTTCTTC. This codes for CSAASGEQFF.

This clonotype was observed at least ten times. The gene calls are TRBV27 and TRBJ2-2; D gene ambiguous. The CDR3 is 13 residues long. CDR1 and CDR2 (germline): MNHEY, SMNVEV (reference sequence). V lost 4 bases, J lost 6 bases, and 9 bases lay in between. CDR3 protein: CASSYGSPGELFF. The CDR3 bases are TGTGCCAGCAGTTACGGCTCACCCGGGGAGCTGTTTTTT.

This clonotype has only a few counts. V gene TRBV4-1 combines with J gene TRBJ2-7; D is unresolved. The CDR3 sequence is 15 residues long. CDR1 and CDR2 (germline): MGHRA, YSYEKL. The V and J ends lost 2 bases and 1 base respectively, with 12 bases between them. This CDR3 is CASSQLYLRSYEQYV. CDR3 DNA sequence: TGCGCCAGCAGCCAATTGTACCTCCGGTCCTACGAGCAGTACGTC.

The V call is TRBV12-3 or TRBV12-4, the J call TRBJ1-2; D unclear. V dropped 5 bases and J dropped 2 bases, with 27 bases sitting between them. The CDR3 sequence is 19 residues long. The CDR3 sequence: CASSPSLGSGEGSNYGYTF. In DNA, the CDR3 is TGTGCCAGCAGTCCCTCCTTGGGCAGCGGGGAAGGTTCCAACTATGGCTACACCTTC.

This clonotype was counted a few times. The chain combines TRBV20-1 with TRBJ1-1; D uncertain. CDR3 length: 12 amino acids. Trimming removed 0 bases at V and 6 bases at J, with 8 bases between. CDR1 DFQATT and CDR2 SNEGSKA come from the germline V gene (reference sequence). CDR3 bases: TGCAGTGCTAGAGAGGGTATCTCTGAAGCTTTCTTT. Encoded protein: CSAREGISEAFF.

The chain is built from TRBV19 and TRBJ1-1; D is uncertain. The V end lost 5 bases, the J end lost 0 bases, and 13 bases lay between the germline ends. The CDR3 consists of 15 residues. Germline CDR1 and CDR2: LNHDA and SQIVND (reference sequence). CDR3 sequence (DNA): TGTGCCAGTAGTGCCTTGGGGATTCTGAACACTGAAGCTTTCTTT. Translation: CASSALGILNTEAFF.

This clonotype came up a few times. The chain is built from TRBV27 and TRBJ2-7; TRBD1 might be the D (6 bases). There are 16 residues in the CDR3. Germline V gene sequence: CDR1 MNHEY, CDR2 SMNVEV (reference sequence). Trimming cost V 6 bases and J 0 bases, with 18 bases left between them. As DNA, the CDR3 is TGTGCCAGCAGCTTGTCCTTCGGACAGCTCTCCTACGAGCAGTACTTC. Encoded protein: CASSLSFGQLSYEQYF.

The chain uses TRBV27 and TRBJ1-2, with D possibly matching TRBD1 (6 bases). Between the trimmed V and J ends, which lost 2 bases and 7 bases, there was a span of 14 bases. Germline V gene sequence: CDR1 MNHEY, CDR2 SMNVEV (reference sequence). The CDR3 runs to 14 residues. Here the CDR3 reads CASSLHPGAVGYTF. The CDR3, as DNA: TGTGCCAGCAGTTTACATCCGGGGGCGGTTGGCTACACCTTC.

The chain combines TRBV20-1 with TRBJ2-1; TRBD2 matches at 10 bases. The CDR3 consists of 14 residues. Trimming at V came to 4 bases and at J to 7 bases, leaving 7 bases not matched to a gene. Germline V gene sequence: CDR1 DFQATT, CDR2 SNEGSKA (reference sequence). CDR3 residues: CSAKAGGPGNEQFF. The CDR3 coding sequence is TGCAGTGCTAAAGCGGGAGGGCCGGGTAATGAGCAGTTCTTC.

The table lists this clonotype with many counts. The J gene is TRBJ2-2, the V gene TRBV4-3, with 8 bases lining up with TRBD2. Germline values: CDR1 LGHNA, CDR2 YSLEER. V trimming: 2 bases; J trimming: 4 bases; junction bases outside the gene matches: 3. This CDR3 spans 15 amino acids. CDR3 bases: TGCGCCAGCAGCCAAAGGACTAGCTTCACCGGGGAGCTGTTTTTT. Translated, it gives CASSQRTSFTGELFF.

The table lists this clonotype with many counts. V gene TRBV12-3 or TRBV12-4 combines with J gene TRBJ2-5; D is perhaps TRBD1 (5 bases). The ends were cut back, 5 bases at V and 0 bases at J, with 13 bases in the middle. This CDR3 spans 15 amino acids. The DNA for the CDR3 is TGTGCCAGCAGTCCGGACACAGTATACCAAGAGACCCAGTACTTC. Protein: CASSPDTVYQETQYF.

This chain links TRBV12-3 or TRBV12-4 with TRBJ2-3, with unresolved D. The length of the CDR3 is 15 residues. Trimming pared 6 bases from V and 4 bases from J, leaving 17 bases between. This CDR3 is CASSPDHLSPDTQYF. The CDR3 DNA reads TGTGCCAGCAGCCCAGACCACCTGAGCCCAGATACGCAGTATTTT.

The table lists this clonotype with a few counts. The chain has TRBV6-1 and TRBJ2-5, with 8 nucleotides matching TRBD1. V gave up 6 bases and J gave up 4 bases; unmatched junction bases: 4. The CDR3 covers 13 residues. Germline V CDR1 and CDR2: MNHNS, SASEGT. The CDR3 sequence: CASRTDRGETQYF. For the CDR3, the DNA is TGTGCCAGCAGAACCGACAGGGGAGAGACCCAGTACTTC.

In its sample, this clonotype was seen a few times. The gene calls are TRBV12-3 or TRBV12-4 and TRBJ1-1, with TRBD1 matching over 10 bases. The CDR3 loop spans 15 amino acids. V lost 0 bases to trimming and J lost 10 bases; unmatched junction nucleotides: 8. CDR3 nucleotides: TGTGCCAGCAGTTTAGCGACAGGGGGCGGATCGGGAGCTTTCTTT. Encoded protein: CASSLATGGGSGAFF.

The chain employs TRBV12-5 and TRBJ1-2; D possibly corresponds to TRBD1 (6 bases). V lost 0 bases and J 2 bases, leaving 22 bases between the germline ends. This CDR3 has 19 residues. Germline CDR1 LGHNT, CDR2 FRNRAP. The CDR3 loop reads CASGLVFSDSKGGNYGYTF. CDR3 DNA sequence: TGTGCTAGTGGTTTGGTATTCAGCGACTCAAAAGGGGGAAACTATGGCTACACCTTC. Drawing the rest from reference TRBV12-5 and TRBJ1-2, the complete variable domain is DARVTQTPRHKVTEMGQEVTMRCQPILGHNTVFWYRQTMMQGLELLAYFRNRAPLDDSGMPKDRFSAEMPDATLATLKIQPSEPRDSAVYFCASGLVFSDSKGGNYGYTFGSGTRLTVV.

This clonotype was detected a few times. The CDR3 region is CASSLGLLAGGGTDTQYF. DNA for the CDR3: TGTGCCAGCAGCTTAGGCTTGCTAGCGGGAGGCGGCACAGATACGCAGTATTTT. This rearrangement joins TRBV7-2 to TRBJ2-3, with TRBD2 identical over 11 bases. Germline V gene data show CDR1 as SGHTA and CDR2 as FQGNSA. CDR3 length: 18 residues. After removal of 1 base from V and 1 base from J, the junction contained 7 bases not matched to a gene.

The chain joins TRBV6-5 to TRBJ2-1; 8 bases are a match to TRBD1. Germline CDR1 MNHEY, CDR2 SVGAGI. V gave up 4 bases and J gave up 6 bases; unmatched junction bases: 5. The CDR3 runs 14 residues. In nucleotides, the CDR3 is TGTGCCAGCAGTTCCGACAGGGGACGCAATGAGCAGTTCTTC. This encodes CASSSDRGRNEQFF.

In its sample, this clonotype was seen many times. The chain joins TRBV28 to TRBJ2-4; tentatively, D is TRBD2 (7 bases). Germline V lookup: CDR1 MDHEN, CDR2 SYDVKM. V lost 7 bases and J 7 bases, leaving 17 bases between the germline ends. The CDR3 has 14 amino acids. The CDR3 loop is CASTRGGGLNIQYF. The CDR3 nucleotides are TGTGCCAGCACCCGGGGAGGGGGGCTGAACATTCAGTACTTC.

This clonotype was observed a handful of times. This chain links TRBV12-3 or TRBV12-4 with TRBJ2-3, with 9 nucleotides matching TRBD2. The V segment lost 6 bases and the J segment 6 bases; nucleotides outside the gene matches: 13. The CDR3 runs to 16 residues. CDR3 protein: CASSPLEREEVDTQYF. In DNA, the CDR3 is TGTGCCAGCAGCCCGCTGGAGCGGGAGGAAGTTGATACGCAGTATTTT.

This clonotype came up a few times. The V gene is TRBV12-3 or TRBV12-4, the J gene TRBJ2-1; D gene unclear. CDR3 length: 15 residues. Trimming removed 4 bases at V and 7 bases at J, with 17 bases between. CDR3 loop: CASSSDHGLFNEQFF. The CDR3 DNA reads as TGTGCCAGCAGTTCCGACCATGGCCTGTTTAATGAGCAGTTCTTC.